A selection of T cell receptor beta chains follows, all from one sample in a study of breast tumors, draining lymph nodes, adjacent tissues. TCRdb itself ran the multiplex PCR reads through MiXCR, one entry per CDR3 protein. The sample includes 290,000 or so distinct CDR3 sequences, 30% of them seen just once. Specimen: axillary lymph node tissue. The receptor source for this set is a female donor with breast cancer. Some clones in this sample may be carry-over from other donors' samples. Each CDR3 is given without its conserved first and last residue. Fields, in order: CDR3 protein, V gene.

CDR3 protein: ASSLFGREGNTGELF
V gene: TRBV3-1

CDR3 protein: ASRLRDLNEKLF
V gene: TRBV7-9

CDR3 protein: ASSYWEGTGELF
V gene: TRBV6-2/TRBV6-3

CDR3 protein: ASSVAGPSYEQY
V gene: TRBV2

CDR3 protein: ADAGGPGTGRTNYGYT
V gene: TRBV25-1

CDR3 protein: ASLGTSVF
V gene: TRBV2

CDR3 protein: ASSYFKTGNTEAF
V gene: TRBV6-2/TRBV6-3

CDR3 protein: ATREVGDTQY
V gene: TRBV6-2/TRBV6-3

CDR3 protein: ASSYGGLYEQY
V gene: TRBV6-2/TRBV6-3

CDR3 protein: ASSQGGISPLH
V gene: TRBV4-1

CDR3 protein: ASSFGGREIEQY
V gene: TRBV7-9

CDR3 protein: ASSLVARRPTETQY
V gene: TRBV7-6

CDR3 protein: SAQSPLGQGANSYEQY
V gene: TRBV20-1

CDR3 protein: ATSTGNQPQH
V gene: TRBV24-1

CDR3 protein: ATSTVLT
V gene: TRBV24-1

CDR3 protein: ASREGLAGPYEQY
V gene: TRBV6-1

CDR3 protein: ASSSTGGVNTEAF
V gene: TRBV7-9

CDR3 protein: AIRVGADTGELF
V gene: TRBV10-3

CDR3 protein: ASQGRGNFPLH
V gene: TRBV25-1

CDR3 protein: ASSLRLVTDTQY
V gene: TRBV14

CDR3 protein: SARDLGSPYEQY
V gene: TRBV20-1

CDR3 protein: ASSTGIEQF
V gene: TRBV5-8

CDR3 protein: ASSFAQAWNIQY
V gene: TRBV13

CDR3 protein: ASSLTSRSSYEQY
V gene: TRBV27

CDR3 protein: ASSEWGALYEQY
V gene: TRBV25-1

CDR3 protein: ASSFPVADHSYEQY
V gene: TRBV5-5

CDR3 protein: ASSIDPASLGSYNEQF
V gene: TRBV19

CDR3 protein: ASSNRGNAKKTQY
V gene: TRBV12-3/TRBV12-4

CDR3 protein: ASSESQGRETQY
V gene: TRBV10-2

CDR3 protein: ASSLGSQGTYEQY
V gene: TRBV7-8

CDR3 protein: SASPGNTEAF
V gene: TRBV20-1

CDR3 protein: ASSLGGANYGYA
V gene: TRBV28

CDR3 protein: ASSHGEKLF
V gene: TRBV6-6

CDR3 protein: ASSPLGGTDTQY
V gene: TRBV14

CDR3 protein: ASRKRLAGGEDTQY
V gene: TRBV7-9

CDR3 protein: SARDGLTGALF
V gene: TRBV20-1

CDR3 protein: SARAPLAGSETQY
V gene: TRBV20-1